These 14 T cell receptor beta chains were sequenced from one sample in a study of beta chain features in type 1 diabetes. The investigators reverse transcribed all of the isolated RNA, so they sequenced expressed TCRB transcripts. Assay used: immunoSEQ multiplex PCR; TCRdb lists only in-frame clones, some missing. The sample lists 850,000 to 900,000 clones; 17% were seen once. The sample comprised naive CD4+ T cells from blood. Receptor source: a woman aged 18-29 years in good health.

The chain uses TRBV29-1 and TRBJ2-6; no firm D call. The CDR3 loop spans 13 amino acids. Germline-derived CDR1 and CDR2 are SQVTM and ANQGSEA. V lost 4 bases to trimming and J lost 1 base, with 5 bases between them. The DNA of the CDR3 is TGCAGCGTTGTGCCATCTGGGGCCAACGTCCTGACTTTC. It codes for CSVVPSGANVLTF.

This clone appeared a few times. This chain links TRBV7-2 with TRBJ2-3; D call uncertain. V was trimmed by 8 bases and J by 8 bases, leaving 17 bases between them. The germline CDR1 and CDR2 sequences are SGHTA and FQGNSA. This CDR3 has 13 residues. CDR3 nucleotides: TGTGCCAGCGCTCGCTTACCACGCGGTACGCAGTATTTT. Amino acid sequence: CASARLPRGTQYF. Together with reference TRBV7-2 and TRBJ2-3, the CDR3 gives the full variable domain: GAGVSQSPSNKVTEKGKDVELRCDPISGHTALYWYRQSLGQGLEFLIYFQGNSAPDKSGLPSDRFSAERTGGSVSTLTIQRTQQEDSAVYLCASARLPRGTQYFGPGTRLTVL.

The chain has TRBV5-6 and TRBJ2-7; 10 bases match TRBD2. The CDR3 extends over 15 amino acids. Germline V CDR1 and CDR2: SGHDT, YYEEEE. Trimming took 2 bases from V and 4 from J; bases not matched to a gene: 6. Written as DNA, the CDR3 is TGTGCCAGCAGCTTCAATCCAGCGGGAGGGTACGAGCAGTACTTC. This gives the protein CASSFNPAGGYEQYF.

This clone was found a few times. The CDR3 here is CASSPKPSKQYF. The CDR3 bases are TGTGCCAGCAGCCCAAAGCCCTCCAAGCAGTATTTT. The chain couples TRBV7-2 to TRBJ2-3, with D hard to call. Between the trimmed V and J ends, which lost 5 bases and 11 bases, there was a span of 14 bases. Germline loops: CDR1 SGHTA, CDR2 FQGNSA. The CDR3 length is 12 residues.

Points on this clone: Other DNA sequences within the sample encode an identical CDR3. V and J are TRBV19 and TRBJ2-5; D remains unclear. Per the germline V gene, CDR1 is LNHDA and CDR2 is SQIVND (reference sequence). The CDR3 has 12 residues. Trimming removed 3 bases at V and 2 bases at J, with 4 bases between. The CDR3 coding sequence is TGTGCCAGTAGTATCGGGCAAGAGACCCAGTACTTC. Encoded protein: CASSIGQETQYF.

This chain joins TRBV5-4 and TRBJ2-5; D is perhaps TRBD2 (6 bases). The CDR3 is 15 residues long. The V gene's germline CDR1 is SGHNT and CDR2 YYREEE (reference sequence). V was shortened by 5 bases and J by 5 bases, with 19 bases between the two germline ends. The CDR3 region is CASSSRGLATETQYF. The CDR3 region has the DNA TGTGCCAGCAGTTCCCGCGGCCTAGCGACGGAGACCCAGTACTTC.

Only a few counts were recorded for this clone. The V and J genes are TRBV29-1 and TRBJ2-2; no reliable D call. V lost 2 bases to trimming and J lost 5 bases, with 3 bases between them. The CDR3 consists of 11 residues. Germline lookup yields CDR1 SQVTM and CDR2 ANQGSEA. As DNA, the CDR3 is TGCAGCGTTGAAAGAACCGGGGAGCTGTTTTTT. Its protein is CSVERTGELFF.

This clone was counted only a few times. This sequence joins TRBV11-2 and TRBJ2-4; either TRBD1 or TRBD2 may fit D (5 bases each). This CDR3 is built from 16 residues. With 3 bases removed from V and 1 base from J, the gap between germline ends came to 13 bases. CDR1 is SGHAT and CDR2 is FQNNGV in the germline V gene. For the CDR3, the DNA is TGTGCCAGCAGCTTTAGTATGGGGGAGGCCAAAAACATTCAGTACTTC. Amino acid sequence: CASSFSMGEAKNIQYF. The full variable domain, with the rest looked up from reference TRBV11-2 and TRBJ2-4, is EAGVAQSPRYKIIEKRQSVAFWCNPISGHATLYWYQQILGQGPKLLIQFQNNGVVDDSQLPKDRFSAERLKGVDSTLKIQPAKLEDSAVYLCASSFSMGEAKNIQYFGAGTRLSVL.

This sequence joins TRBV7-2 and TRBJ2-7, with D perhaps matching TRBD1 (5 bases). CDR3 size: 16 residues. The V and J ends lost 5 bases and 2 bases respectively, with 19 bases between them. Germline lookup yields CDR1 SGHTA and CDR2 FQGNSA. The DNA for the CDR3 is TGTGCCAGCAGCCTAGGATACAGGACCAATCCCTACGAGCAGTACTTC. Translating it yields CASSLGYRTNPYEQYF.

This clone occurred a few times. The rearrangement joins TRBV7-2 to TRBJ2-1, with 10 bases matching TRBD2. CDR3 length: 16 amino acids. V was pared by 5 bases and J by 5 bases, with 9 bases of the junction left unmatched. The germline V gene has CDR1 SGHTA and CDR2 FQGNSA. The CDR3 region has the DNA TGTGCCAGCAGCACCACTAATAGCGGGAGGAACAATGAGCAGTTCTTC. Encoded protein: CASSTTNSGRNNEQFF.

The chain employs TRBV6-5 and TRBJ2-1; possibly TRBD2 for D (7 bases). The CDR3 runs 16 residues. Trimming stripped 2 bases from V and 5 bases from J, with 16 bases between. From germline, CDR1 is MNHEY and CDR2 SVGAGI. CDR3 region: CASSYNAGGGHNEQFF. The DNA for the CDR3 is TGTGCCAGCAGTTACAATGCGGGCGGGGGCCACAATGAGCAGTTCTTC.

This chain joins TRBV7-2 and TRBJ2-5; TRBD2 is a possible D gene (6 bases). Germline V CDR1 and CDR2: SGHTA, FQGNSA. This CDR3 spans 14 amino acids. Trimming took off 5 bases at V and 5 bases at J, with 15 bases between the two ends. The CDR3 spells CASSPRGSGETQYF. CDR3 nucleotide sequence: TGTGCCAGCAGCCCCCGGGGGTCAGGGGAGACCCAGTACTTC.

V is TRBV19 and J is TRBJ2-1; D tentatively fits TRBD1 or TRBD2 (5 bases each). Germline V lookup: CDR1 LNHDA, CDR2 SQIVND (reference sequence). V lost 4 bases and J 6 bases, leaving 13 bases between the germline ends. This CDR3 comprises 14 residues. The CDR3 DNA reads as TGTGCCAGTAGTAAACGGGGCGGCGGCAATGAGCAGTTCTTC. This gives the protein CASSKRGGGNEQFF. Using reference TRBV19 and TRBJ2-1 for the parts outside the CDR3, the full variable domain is DGGITQSPKYLFRKEGQNVTLSCEQNLNHDAMYWYRQDPGQGLRLIYYSQIVNDFQKGDIAEGYSVSREKKESFPLTVTSAQKNPTAFYLCASSKRGGGNEQFFGPGTRLTVL.

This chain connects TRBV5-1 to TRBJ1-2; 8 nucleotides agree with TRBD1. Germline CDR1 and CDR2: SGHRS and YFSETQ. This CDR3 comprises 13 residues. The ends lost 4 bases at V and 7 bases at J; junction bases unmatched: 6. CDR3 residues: CASSKGQGVGYTF. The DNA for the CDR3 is TGCGCCAGCAGCAAAGGACAGGGAGTTGGCTACACCTTC.